The 18 T cell receptor beta chains below all came from one sample that was sequenced in a study of Ad26.COV2.S vaccination and SARS-CoV-2 variants. The protocol was immunoSEQ multiplex PCR, while the TCRdb copy is restricted to in-frame clones and leaves out a portion. The table includes fewer than 400,000 clones, 70% to 90% detected once. Stated treatment: 19 received Ad26.COV2.S at low or high dose, single or two shots; roughly 5 received placebo; per-sample allocation not given. The samples date from day 63 after the first vaccine or placebo injection. Specimen: peripheral blood, collected in a trial of Ad26.COV2.S vaccine versus placebo. Receptor source: a person between 18 and 65 years old who received the Ad26.COV2.S COVID-19 vaccine or a placebo.

In this sample, this clone turned up a few times. CDR3 amino acids: CASSGRTSLGLDTQYF. In DNA, the CDR3 is TGTGCCAGCAGTGGAAGGACTAGCCTGGGTCTAGATACGCAGTATTTT. The V and J genes are TRBV6-1 and TRBJ2-3; 8 nucleotides agree with TRBD2. This CDR3 contains 16 residues. With 4 bases clipped from V and 5 bases from J, the junction kept 11 bases outside the gene matches. Germline V lookup: CDR1 MNHNS, CDR2 SASEGT.

This clone was detected once. The J gene is TRBJ2-5, the V gene TRBV7-8; D perhaps matches TRBD1 (5 bases). Germline V gene lookup returns CDR1 SGHVS and CDR2 FQNEAQ. The CDR3 totals 13 residues. V lost 5 bases and J lost 2, with 9 bases in between. The CDR3 here is CASSRQLQETQYF. The CDR3 DNA follows: TGTGCCAGCAGCCGACAGCTACAAGAGACCCAGTACTTC.

The chain combines TRBV6-1 with TRBJ1-4; no clear D. CDR1 and CDR2 (germline): MNHNS, SASEGT. The CDR3 is 15 amino acids. Deletions cut 1 base from V and 8 bases from J, with 14 bases between. CDR3 in DNA: TGTGCCAGCAGTGAAGTGGGGTCCCAAGTGGAAAAACTGTTTTTT. Translating it yields CASSEVGSQVEKLFF.

The V gene is TRBV5-8, the J gene TRBJ1-5; TRBD1 matches at 10 bases. V shed 7 bases and J 4 bases; nucleotides not matched to a gene: 11. CDR3 size: 16 residues. Germline-derived CDR1 and CDR2 are SGHTS and YDEGEE. The CDR3 DNA reads TGTGCCAGCGCCCCATGGGACAGGGGAGGTAATCAGCCCCAGCATTTT. Protein: CASAPWDRGGNQPQHF.

This clone was counted a few times. This chain uses TRBV7-9 with TRBJ1-5; no clear D. With 5 bases removed from V and 9 bases from J, the gap between germline ends came to 11 bases. Germline V gene sequence: CDR1 SEHNR, CDR2 FQNEAQ (reference sequence). The CDR3 has 12 residues. The CDR3 spells CASSNTALPQHF. The CDR3 region has the DNA TGTGCCAGCAGCAACACTGCGTTGCCCCAGCATTTT. Based on the CDR3 plus reference TRBV7-9 and TRBJ1-5, the full variable domain is DTGVSQNPRHKITKRGQNVTFRCDPISEHNRLYWYRQTLGQGPEFLTYFQNEAQLEKSRLLSDRFSAERPKGSFSTLEIQRTEQGDSAMYLCASSNTALPQHFGDGTRLSIL.

This clone has a single count. This chain connects TRBV6-5 to TRBJ2-4; no firm D call. The CDR3 runs 13 residues. Germline V gene lookup returns CDR1 MNHEY and CDR2 SVGAGI. With 0 bases removed from V and 7 bases from J, the gap between germline ends came to 7 bases. CDR3 coding DNA: TGTGCCAGCAGTTACTCGAGTGGGAACATTCAGTACTTC. Translating it yields CASSYSSGNIQYF.

This chain links TRBV3-1 (or the pseudogene TRBV3-2) with TRBJ2-2; D is perhaps TRBD2 (5 bases). The CDR3 contains 14 residues. The germline CDR1 and CDR2 sequences are LGHDT and YNNKEL (reference sequence). V lost 4 bases and J 4 bases, leaving 10 bases between the germline ends. The CDR3 spells CASSRTEGTGELFF. Written as DNA, the CDR3 is TGTGCCAGCAGCCGAACAGAGGGCACCGGGGAGCTGTTTTTT.

V gene TRBV3-1 (or the pseudogene TRBV3-2) combines with J gene TRBJ2-1, with a weak D call TRBD2 (6 bases). In germline, CDR1 is LGHDT, CDR2 YNNKEL (reference sequence). The V gene lost 4 bases and the J gene lost 0 bases, with 13 bases spanning the gap. The CDR3 loop spans 16 amino acids. CDR3: CASSPFSGGSYNEQFF. The CDR3 coding sequence is TGTGCCAGCAGCCCGTTCTCCGGGGGCTCCTACAATGAGCAGTTCTTC.

The chain combines TRBV6-5 with TRBJ1-5; 9 nucleotides agree with TRBD1. Germline values: CDR1 MNHEY, CDR2 SVGAGI. The CDR3 has 14 amino acids. V gave up 6 bases and J gave up 7 bases; unmatched junction bases: 7. The chain's CDR3 is CASRQTGGAQPQHF. CDR3 nucleotide sequence: TGTGCCAGCAGACAGACAGGGGGTGCGCAGCCCCAGCATTTT.

The chain is built from TRBV3-1 (or the pseudogene TRBV3-2) and TRBJ2-1; D may be TRBD1 or TRBD2 (5 bases each). The length of the CDR3 is 16 residues. V lost 3 bases and J 9 bases, leaving 21 bases between the germline ends. Germline V lookup: CDR1 LGHDT, CDR2 YNNKEL (reference sequence). CDR3 residues: CASSHRWGWFSGEQFF. The DNA of the CDR3 is TGTGCCAGCAGCCACCGCTGGGGGTGGTTCTCGGGTGAGCAGTTCTTC.

The chain employs TRBV7-3 and TRBJ1-2, with TRBD1 matching 12 bases. The CDR3 loop spans 17 amino acids. CDR1 and CDR2 from the germline V gene are SGHTA and FQGTGA. The trim removed 5 bases at V and 6 bases at J, leaving 13 bases unmatched. CDR3 protein: CASSPSTGQGAVDGYTF. The CDR3 DNA follows: TGTGCCAGCAGCCCTTCGACGGGACAGGGGGCTGTCGATGGCTACACCTTC.

The rearrangement joins TRBV7-2 to TRBJ1-5; no definite D call. The V end was cut by 1 base, the J end by 6 bases, with 7 bases between. Germline V gene lookup returns CDR1 SGHTA and CDR2 FQGNSA. The CDR3 totals 13 residues. CDR3 nucleotide sequence: TGTGCCAGCAGCTTAGACCAGATTCAGCCCCAGCATTTT. Translated, it gives CASSLDQIQPQHF.

The chain joins TRBV12-3 or TRBV12-4 to TRBJ1-4; maybe TRBD1 (5 bases). CDR3 length equals 11 residues. V shed 6 bases and J shed 11 bases, with 10 bases lying between them. CDR3 coding DNA: TGTGCCAGCAGAGGGGCTTGGAAACTGTTTTTT. As protein: CASRGAWKLFF.

The chain is built from TRBV7-8 and TRBJ2-5; D is possibly TRBD2 (6 bases). Germline V gene data show CDR1 as SGHVS and CDR2 as FQNEAQ. This CDR3 spans 15 amino acids. Trimming took 5 bases from V and 5 from J, leaving 18 bases between them. The CDR3 is CASSPLGGIFETQYF. The CDR3 DNA sequence: TGTGCCAGCAGCCCCCTGGGCGGGATCTTCGAGACCCAGTACTTC.

With respect to this clone: At one of its ends the junction is not consistent with the germline gene, which may arise from a read error. The chain combines TRBV6-2 or TRBV6-3 with TRBJ1-5; tentatively, D is TRBD1 (6 bases). In germline, CDR1 is MNHEY, CDR2 SVGEGT. This CDR3 contains 17 residues. The CDR3 is CASRYWTASNSNQPQHF. CDR3 DNA sequence: TGTGCCAGCAGGTACTGGACAGCTTCGAATAGCAATCAGCCCCAGCATTTT.

Notes on this clone: One end of the junction does not line up with germline, which may come from a read error. The chain recombines TRBV20-1 with TRBJ2-4, with D uncertain. From germline, CDR1 is DFQATT and CDR2 SNEGSKA (reference sequence). CDR3 length: 13 amino acids. The CDR3 reads CRASSLAKNIQYF. CDR3 DNA sequence: TGCAGAGCTAGTTCACTAGCCAAAAACATTCAGTACTTC.

V gene TRBV7-2 combines with J gene TRBJ2-2, with unresolved D. Germline loops: CDR1 SGHTA, CDR2 FQGNSA. The length of the CDR3 is 15 residues. The V end was cut by 2 bases, the J end by 4 bases, with 11 bases between. CDR3 in DNA: TGTGCCAGCAGCTTACCAGCCTTGGGCACCGGGGAGCTGTTTTTT. It specifies CASSLPALGTGELFF.

The gene calls are TRBV6-6 and TRBJ1-4; D perhaps matches TRBD1 (6 bases). Trimming took off 10 bases at V and 8 bases at J, with 17 bases between the two ends. The germline V gene has CDR1 MNHNY and CDR2 SVGAGI (reference sequence). CDR3 length: 13 residues. The CDR3 coding sequence is TGTGCCACCATAGACAGGTTAAAGGAAAAACTGTTTTTT. Translation: CATIDRLKEKLFF.